A single T cell receptor beta chain is shown here with its context. These data belong to a study of cytomegalovirus exposure and HLA in healthy donors. Trimming left V 3 bases short and J 3 bases short, with 9 bases between. This CDR3 is built from 14 residues. Germline V gene lookup returns CDR1 LNHDA and CDR2 SQIVND (reference sequence). Generated by immunoSEQ multiplex PCR, the TCRdb table keeps only in-frame clones and is missing some. The table has around 130,000 clones, roughly 89% seen once. Sequences were obtained from PBMCs. The chain uses TRBV19 and TRBJ1-5, with D maybe TRBD1 (6 bases). This clonotype was obtained from a man under 40 in good health and CMV-seronegative. The CDR3, as DNA: TGTGCCAGTAGTATCGGGACACCCAATCAGCCCCAGCATTTT. Its translation is CASSIGTPNQPQHF.